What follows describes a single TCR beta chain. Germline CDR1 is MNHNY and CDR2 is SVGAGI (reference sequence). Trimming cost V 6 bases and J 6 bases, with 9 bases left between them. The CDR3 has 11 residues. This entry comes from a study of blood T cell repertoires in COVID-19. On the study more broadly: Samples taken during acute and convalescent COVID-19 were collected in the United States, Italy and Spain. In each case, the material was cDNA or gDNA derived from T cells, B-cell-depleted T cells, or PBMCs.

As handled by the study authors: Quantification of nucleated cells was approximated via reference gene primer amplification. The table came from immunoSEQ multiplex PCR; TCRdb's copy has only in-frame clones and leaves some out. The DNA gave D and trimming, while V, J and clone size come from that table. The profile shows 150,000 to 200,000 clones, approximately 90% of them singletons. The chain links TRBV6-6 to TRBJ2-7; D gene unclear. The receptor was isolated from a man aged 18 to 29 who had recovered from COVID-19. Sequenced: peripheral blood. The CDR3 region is CASSRRVEQYF. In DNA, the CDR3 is TGTGCCAGCAGCCGACGGGTCGAGCAGTACTTC.